This is a list of T cell receptor beta chains from one sample in a study of control samples from healthy donors and cancer patients. Measured with immunoSEQ multiplex PCR; TCRdb has only the in-frame clones, and not every one. The data show some 130,000 clones, more than 90% seen once. The sequenced sample consisted of blood. These receptors came from a man between 18 and 29 years old in good health. Both conserved end residues are part of each CDR3.

>TRBV5-4
CASSLTGYEQYF
>TRBV7-6
CASSPFWGVNEKLFF
>TRBV6-5
CASSYTLSDTQYF
>TRBV14
CASSHSAETQYF
>TRBV3-1/TRBV3-2
CASSQEHRDRGTQYF
>TRBV11-2
CASSSDLAESTDTQYF
>TRBV7-6
CASSPIISSGANVLTF
>TRBV13
CASSLEGQKRYEQYF
>TRBV6-5
CASSFSGVFQETQYF
>TRBV19
CASSITKKREAFF
>TRBV11-2
CASSLESQGSSPLHF
>TRBV19
CASSPRDTAGGAFF
>TRBV4-1
CASSQVVSSGVTHTQYF
>TRBV19
CASSIDQGLSFRYNSPLHF
>TRBV2
CASSEERDSPLHF
>TRBV27
CASSWGQGAGANVLTF
>TRBV10-3
CAISGQMDYEQYF
>TRBV19
CASSIGLEQFF
>TRBV11-3
CASSPGGGQSGETQYF
>TRBV3-1/TRBV3-2
CASSQDFTGVRNEQFF
>TRBV6-7
CASTGVGLLDTQYF
>TRBV9
CASSHALGRTTEAFF
>TRBV5-1
CASSLWTSGQETQYF
>TRBV10-3
CAISESAQDEQFF
>TRBV4-2
CASSQEQGATNYGYTF
>TRBV29-1
CSVEGAGYADLDGYTF